These 14 T cell receptor beta chains came from one sample sequenced in a study of T cell clonality in common variable immunodeficiency (dated by TCRdb to 2015 to 2017). General conclusions and limits of the study: Fewer deletions and N-nucleotide insertions were reportedly observed in CVID TCRbeta sequences, and highly modified clones with 13 or more V deletions were reportedly absent from CVID TCRbeta sequences.

For these receptors, no antigen is known. The receptor library was made with the immunoSEQ multiplex PCR assay. This is the immuneACCESS table as TCRdb keeps it, with only in-frame sequences that have V and J called. A part of the clones is gone; compared with another copy, unresolved V genes explain less than half, and the rest is unexplained. Across this sample, tens of thousands of clones were tabulated and none appeared just once. Clones ranked in the top ten supply over 25% of the sample. Sequencing was carried out using peripheral blood mononuclear cells. Receptors were obtained from a human donor with common variable immunodeficiency.

As for this clone: The read comes to an end 3 residues before the CDR3 does, leaving the germline J gene to fill in the end. The V gene is TRBV6-2 or TRBV6-3, the J gene TRBJ2-4; D is perhaps TRBD1 or TRBD2 (5 bases each). CDR1 and CDR2 (germline): MNHEY, SVGEGT. Trimming pared 7 bases from V and 1 base from J, leaving 20 bases between. The CDR3 covers 17 residues. CDR3 sequence reads: CASIAQGRGVAKNIQYF. CDR3 DNA (partial): TGTGCCAGCATAGCTCAGGGCCGAGGGGTTGCCAAAAACATT.

This clone was counted only a few times. From the germline J gene comes the end of the CDR3, since the read stops 3 residues before it. Other DNA sequences of this sample code for an identical CDR3. The chain has TRBV19 and TRBJ2-2, with no clear D. Germline lookup yields CDR1 LNHDA and CDR2 SQIVND (reference sequence). The CDR3 has 14 amino acids. Trimming stripped 1 base from V and 2 bases from J, with 5 bases between. CDR3 region: CASSIAGNTGELFF. Incomplete CDR3 DNA: TGTGCCAGTAGTATAGCAGGAAACACCGGGGAG.

As concerns this clone: The read finishes 3 residues shy of the CDR3 end, and the germline J gene is used to complete it. The V and J genes are TRBV30 and TRBJ1-3; TRBD1 agrees at 11 bases. Germline trimming cut 7 bases from V and 6 bases from J; bases unmatched to any gene: 8. CDR3 size: 14 residues. The germline V gene has CDR1 GTSNPN and CDR2 SVGIG (reference sequence). Partial CDR3 DNA: TGTGCCTCCCCGGGACAGGGGGGTCAAAACACC. This encodes CASPGQGGQNT. In full, the CDR3 reads CASPGQGGQNTIYF.

Regarding this clone: The read comes to an end 3 residues before the CDR3 does, leaving the germline J gene to fill in the end. The chain links TRBV5-1 to TRBJ2-3; the D gene is possibly TRBD2 (6 bases). The CDR3 has 15 amino acids. Trimming left V 0 bases short and J 2 bases short, with 10 bases between. From germline, CDR1 is SGHRS and CDR2 YFSETQ. The CDR3 bases that were read are TGCGCCAGCAGCTTGGGACGGGGGTACACAGATACG. Its protein is CASSLGRGYTDT. The full CDR3 reads CASSLGRGYTDTQYF.

This clone was seen many times. The read comes to an end 3 residues before the CDR3 does, leaving the germline J gene to fill in the end. The chain has TRBV30 and TRBJ2-7; perhaps TRBD1 as D (6 bases). The CDR3 is 15 residues long. The V gene's germline CDR1 is GTSNPN and CDR2 SVGIG (reference sequence). V dropped 2 bases and J dropped 2 bases, with 16 bases sitting between them. The sequenced part of the CDR3 DNA is TGTGCCTGGAGTCCAACCTGGACAGAAACCTACGAG. Protein product: CAWSPTWTETYE. The entire CDR3 protein is CAWSPTWTETYEQYF. The full variable domain, completed using reference TRBV30 and TRBJ2-7, is SQTIHQWPATLVQPVGSPLSLECTVEGTSNPNLYWYRQAAGRGLQLLFYSVGIGQISSEVPQNLSASRPQDRQFILSSKKLLLSDSGFYLCAWSPTWTETYEQYFGPGTRLTVT.

Remarks on this clone: The read ends 3 residues shy of where the CDR3 ends; the end is completed using the germline J gene. This chain links TRBV30 with TRBJ1-1; D may be TRBD1 (5 bases). The CDR3 has 11 residues. Germline-derived CDR1 and CDR2 are GTSNPN and SVGIG (reference sequence). Incomplete CDR3 DNA: TGTGCCTGGAGAATCGGGGGTAAG. Translated: CAWRIGGK. The CDR3, in full, reads CAWRIGGKAFF.

This clone was seen ten or more times. The sequence runs out 3 residues before the end of the CDR3; the remainder is reconstructed from the germline J gene. The chain uses TRBV20-1 and TRBJ1-4; no reliable D call. V lost 2 bases, J lost 2 bases, and 9 bases lay in between. The CDR3 spans 14 residues. Germline lookup yields CDR1 DFQATT and CDR2 SNEGSKA (reference sequence). The sequenced CDR3 bases are TGCAGTGCTAGACGGCACAGTACTAATGAAAAA. This translates into CSARRHSTNEK. The CDR3, in full, reads CSARRHSTNEKLFF.

This clone occurred a few times. Coverage ceases 3 residues before the CDR3 finishes, and the germline J gene fills in the end. The rearrangement uses TRBV5-1 and TRBJ2-2; the match to TRBD2 covers 9 bases. The CDR3 is made up of 15 amino acids. V lost 4 bases, J lost 3 bases, and 4 bases stayed unmatched. CDR1 SGHRS and CDR2 YFSETQ come from the germline V gene. CDR3 DNA (partial): TGCGCCAGCAGCCAACGACTAGCGGACACCGGGGAG. The encoded protein is CASSQRLADTGE. The entire CDR3 reads CASSQRLADTGELFF.

This clone was observed a few times. The read terminates 3 residues before the CDR3 end, so the remaining end is supplied by the germline J gene. The V and J genes are TRBV7-9 and TRBJ1-2; D perhaps matches TRBD1 (6 bases). Germline V gene data show CDR1 as SEHNR and CDR2 as FQNEAQ (reference sequence). The CDR3 totals 13 residues. V gave up 5 bases and J gave up 7 bases, with 14 bases separating them. CDR3: CASSPDSLPGYTF. The CDR3 DNA, read in part, is TGTGCCAGCAGCCCGGACAGCCTTCCTGGC.

This clone was recorded at least ten times. From the germline J gene comes the end of the CDR3, since the read stops 3 residues before it. V usage is TRBV30 and J usage is TRBJ1-2; D is perhaps TRBD1 (6 bases). The CDR3 spans 15 residues. The V gene's germline CDR1 is GTSNPN and CDR2 SVGIG (reference sequence). The sequenced CDR3 bases are TGTGCCTGGATGGTAGGGGGAACTTCTCCCGGCGGC. This encodes CAWMVGGTSPGG. The full CDR3 protein is CAWMVGGTSPGGYTF.

This clone was counted many times. The CDR3 end falls 3 residues outside the read, so it is completed with the germline J gene. This chain connects TRBV5-1 to TRBJ1-1, with D possibly matching TRBD1 (6 bases). Germline CDR1 is SGHRS and CDR2 is YFSETQ. The V and J ends lost 0 bases and 7 bases respectively, with 10 bases between them. This CDR3 is built from 13 residues. CDR3 DNA, as far as it was read: TGCGCCAGCAGCTTGGAGACAGGCTTTGAA. This gives the protein CASSLETGFE. The whole CDR3 reads CASSLETGFEAFF. Using reference TRBV5-1 and TRBJ1-1 for the parts outside the CDR3, the full variable domain is KAGVTQTPRYLIKTRGQQVTLSCSPISGHRSVSWYQQTPGQGLQFLFEYFSETQRNKGNFPGRFSGRQFSNSRSEMNVSTLELGDSALYLCASSLETGFEAFFGQGTRLTVV.

This clone appeared a few times. Coverage ceases 3 residues before the CDR3 finishes, and the germline J gene fills in the end. This rearrangement joins TRBV19 to TRBJ2-5; possible D gene TRBD1, 5 bases. CDR3 size: 15 residues. From germline, CDR1 is LNHDA and CDR2 SQIVND (reference sequence). Trimming took 3 bases from V and 4 from J, leaving 15 bases between them. The CDR3 spells CASSIRQGIGETQYF. The CDR3 DNA, read in part, is TGTGCCAGTAGTATCCGGCAGGGAATAGGAGAGACC. The entire variable domain, with the rest obtained from reference TRBV19 and TRBJ2-5, is as follows: DGGITQSPKYLFRKEGQNVTLSCEQNLNHDAMYWYRQDPGQGLRLIYYSQIVNDFQKGDIAEGYSVSREKKESFPLTVTSAQKNPTAFYLCASSIRQGIGETQYFGPGTRLLVL.

This clone was counted many times. The read terminates 3 residues ahead of where the CDR3 ends, so the germline J gene completes it. This sequence joins TRBV5-1 and TRBJ2-2; 8 nucleotides line up with TRBD2. CDR1 and CDR2 (germline): SGHRS, YFSETQ. Unmatched junction bases numbered 8, after V lost 0 bases and J lost 4 bases. This CDR3 is built from 17 residues. The CDR3: CASSLASSGGPTGELFF. CDR3 DNA (partial): TGCGCCAGCAGCTTGGCCTCAAGCGGGGGACCCACCGGGGAG.

Points on this clone: From the germline J gene comes the end of the CDR3, since the read stops 3 residues before it. The chain carries TRBV2 and TRBJ2-2; maybe TRBD2 (5 bases). The CDR3 runs 15 residues. Trimming removed 4 bases at V and 0 bases at J, with 9 bases between. Germline values: CDR1 SNHLY, CDR2 FYNNEI. The CDR3 bases that were read are TGTGCCAGCAGTGTACGAGGGCCGAACACCGGGGAG. Residues: CASSVRGPNTGE. The full CDR3 reads CASSVRGPNTGELFF.